Sequencing of this T cell receptor beta chain was carried out in a study of blood T cell repertoires in COVID-19. CDR1 is SGDLS, CDR2 YYNGEE, per germline. Trimming took 7 bases from V and 5 from J; bases not matched to a gene: 11. The CDR3 covers 14 residues. Here immunoSEQ multiplex PCR was the method, and the copy in TCRdb shows in-frame clones only, minus some. The data contain 85,000 to 95,000 clones, around nine tenths of them seen just once; the ten biggest clones take up about 5%. Specimen: peripheral blood. This receptor was identified in a man aged 55 to 70 with COVID-19, enrolled during active disease. The rearrangement uses TRBV9 and TRBJ2-5, with TRBD1 matching over 7 bases. This chain's CDR3 is CASATGLAGETQYF. The CDR3 DNA follows: TGTGCCAGCGCGACAGGGCTAGCCGGTGAGACCCAGTACTTC.